This T cell receptor (beta chain) was captured by sequencing in a study of T cells in Graves' hyperthyroidism and ophthalmopathy. Of note for this clonotype: Its antigen is undetermined.

Amplification yielded TCR beta CDR3 regions, with RNA transcripts as the source. TCR CDR3 regions were first amplified by RT-PCR with HTBI primers. TCRdb processed the multiplex PCR reads anew with MiXCR; each CDR3 protein has one entry. Of around 720,000 distinct CDR3 sequences in the sample, roughly a third were seen once. Exclusion followed for patients with uncontrolled infection, other autoimmune disease, pregnancy or lactation. General study results and limits: Model output signaled ophthalmopathy a median approximately 6.2 months ahead of onset.

With 3 bases removed from V and 6 bases from J, the gap between germline ends came to 11 bases. This CDR3 has 13 residues. In germline, CDR1 is KGHSH, CDR2 LQKENI. The clonotype comes from a woman between 40 and 50 years old with Graves' hyperthyroidism. V is TRBV18 and J is TRBJ1-2; D is undetermined. What was sequenced was blood. The DNA of the CDR3 is TGTGCCAGCTCACCTAGGCGGGATGATGGCTACACCTTC. Its protein is CASSPRRDDGYTF.